This T cell receptor beta chain stems from a study of blood T cells in healthy people across ages. Trimming removed 4 bases from V and 8 bases from J; junction bases left unmatched: 13. Looked up from germline, CDR1 is SEHNR and CDR2 is FQNEAQ (reference sequence). The CDR3 is 16 residues long. Then a second PCR, running roughly 7 to 11 cycles, was carried out with a sample-barcoded 5' primer and a J-beta primer mix. TCRdb ran MiXCR on the 5' RACE reads and lists one entry per CDR3 protein. The table includes over 600,000 distinct CDR3 sequences, about half detected once. This clonotype was seen only a few times.

The sequencing input was blood. The V gene is TRBV7-9, the J gene TRBJ2-1, with 8 nucleotides matching TRBD2. This TCR came from an elderly man in good health. The CDR3 nucleotides read TGTGCCAGCAGCTCCCCGGGACTAGGGCATAGGGATGAGCAGTTCTTC. Amino acids: CASSSPGLGHRDEQFF. Drawing the rest from reference TRBV7-9 and TRBJ2-1, the complete variable domain is DTGVSQNPRHKITKRGQNVTFRCDPISEHNRLYWYRQTLGQGPEFLTYFQNEAQLEKSRLLSDRFSAERPKGSFSTLEIQRTEQGDSAMYLCASSSPGLGHRDEQFFGPGTRLTVL.